Each of the 5 T cell receptor beta chains below was sequenced from the same sample in a study of cytomegalovirus exposure and HLA in healthy donors. PCR employed 60 Vbeta and 13 Jbeta primers. Here immunoSEQ multiplex PCR was the method, and the copy in TCRdb shows in-frame clones only, minus some. This table has some 200,000 clones, roughly 80% appearing once. The sample taken for sequencing was PBMCs. Receptors were obtained from a man in his forties or fifties in good health and CMV-seronegative.

J is TRBJ1-6 and V is TRBV7-8; 7 bases are shared with TRBD1. V was clipped by 2 bases and J by 7 bases; unmatched bases: 8. The CDR3 totals 16 residues. Germline CDR1 is SGHVS and CDR2 is FQNEAQ. The CDR3 spells CASSLQPGQRNSPLHF. CDR3 coding DNA: TGTGCCAGCAGCTTACAACCGGGACAGAGGAATTCACCCCTCCACTTT.

The chain employs TRBV5-6 and TRBJ1-2; tentative D call: TRBD1 (5 bases). Germline V CDR1 and CDR2: SGHDT, YYEEEE. This CDR3 is 13 amino acids long. The V end lost 7 bases, the J end lost 8 bases, and 18 bases lay between the germline ends. The CDR3 here is CASGLDAGAGYTF. In nucleotides, the CDR3 is TGTGCCAGCGGTTTGGACGCTGGGGCCGGCTACACCTTC.

This clone was counted a few times. The chain uses TRBV6-1 and TRBJ1-6; D is uncertain. The V and J ends lost 0 bases and 7 bases respectively, with 10 bases between them. Germline CDR1 reads MNHNS; CDR2 reads SASEGT. This CDR3 is built from 15 residues. The CDR3 sequence is CASSEAPTENSPLHF. The CDR3 region has the DNA TGTGCCAGCAGTGAAGCTCCGACGGAGAATTCACCCCTCCACTTT.

The chain employs TRBV4-3 and TRBJ2-4; D is unclear. Germline values: CDR1 LGHNA, CDR2 YSLEER. Trimming shortened V by 0 bases and J by 4 bases, and 10 bases separated the two germline ends. This CDR3 comprises 15 residues. CDR3 sequence reads: CASSQEEVGKNIQYF. The CDR3 DNA is TGCGCCAGCAGCCAAGAAGAGGTCGGTAAAAACATTCAGTACTTC.

This chain connects TRBV6-6 to TRBJ1-6, with D maybe TRBD1 (6 bases). The length of the CDR3 is 12 residues. Trimming pared 8 bases from V and 5 bases from J, leaving 7 bases between. Germline V gene lookup returns CDR1 MNHNY and CDR2 SVGAGI (reference sequence). CDR3 in amino acids: CASRTDNSPLHF. CDR3 nucleotide sequence: TGTGCCAGCCGGACAGATAATTCACCCCTCCACTTT.